The TCR beta chain described here comes from a study of T cell repertoires in cytomegalovirus infection. Study context: Researchers turned to recently identified HLA-C-restricted CMV epitopes as well as well-studied HLA-B-restricted ones. Indicated by public TCR beta signatures were CMV infection and matching HLA type.

Whole-study results and caveats: Within the response measured ex vivo, HLA-C-restricted CMV-specific TCR beta clonotypes were dominant. The cumulative frequency of public TCR beta families distinguished individuals who carried CMV together with the relevant HLA.

TCRdb processed the reads anew with MiXCR; each CDR3 protein has one entry. The sample lists about 890,000 distinct CDR3 sequences, roughly 30% occurring once. This clonotype was detected only a few times. The target antigen is unknown. After removal of 6 bases from V and 2 bases from J, the junction contained 9 bases not matched to a gene. Germline-derived CDR1 and CDR2 are SGHVT and SQSDAQ. The CDR3 loop spans 16 amino acids. This TCR was sampled from a human donor in good health (CMV status not recorded). Some clones in this sample may be carry-over from other donors' samples. The starting material was cultured CD8+ T cells from PBMCs, obtained from culture after CMV antigen stimulation. The V and J genes are TRBV7-4 and TRBJ2-1; 8 bases match TRBD2. The CDR3 loop is CASRPPGGGPYNEQFF. The CDR3 bases are TGTGCCAGCAGACCCCCCGGGGGGGGCCCCTACAATGAGCAGTTCTTC.